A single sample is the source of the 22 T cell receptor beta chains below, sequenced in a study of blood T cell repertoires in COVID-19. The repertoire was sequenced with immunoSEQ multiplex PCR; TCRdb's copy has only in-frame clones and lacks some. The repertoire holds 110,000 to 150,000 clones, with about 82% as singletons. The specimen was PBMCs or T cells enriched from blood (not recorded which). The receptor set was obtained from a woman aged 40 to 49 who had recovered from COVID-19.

CDR3 loop: CASSAGMGYEQYF. In DNA form, the CDR3 reads TGTGCCAGTAGCGCTGGGATGGGCTACGAGCAGTACTTC. The V call is TRBV6-5, the J call TRBJ2-7; possibly TRBD2 for D (5 bases). The germline CDR1 and CDR2 sequences are MNHEY and SVGAGI. The CDR3 length is 13 residues. V lost 9 bases, J lost 3 bases, and 15 bases lay in between.

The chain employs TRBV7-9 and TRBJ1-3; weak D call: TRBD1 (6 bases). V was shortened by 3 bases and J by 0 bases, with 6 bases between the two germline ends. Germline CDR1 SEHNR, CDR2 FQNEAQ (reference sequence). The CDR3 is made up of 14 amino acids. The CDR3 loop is CASSLDSSGNTIYF. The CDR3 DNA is TGTGCCAGCAGCTTGGACAGCTCTGGAAACACCATATATTTT.

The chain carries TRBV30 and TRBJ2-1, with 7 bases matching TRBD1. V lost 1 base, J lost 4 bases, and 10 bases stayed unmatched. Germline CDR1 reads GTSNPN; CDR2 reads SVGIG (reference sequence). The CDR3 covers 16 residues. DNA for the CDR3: TGTGCCTGGAGTGGGGACAGTCAAGCACCTTACAATGAGCAGTTCTTC. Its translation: CAWSGDSQAPYNEQFF.

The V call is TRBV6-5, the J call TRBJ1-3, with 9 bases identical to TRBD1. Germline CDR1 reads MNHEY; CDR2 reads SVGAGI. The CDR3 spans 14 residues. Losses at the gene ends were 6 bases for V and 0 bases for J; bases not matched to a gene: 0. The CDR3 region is CASRQGASGNTIYF. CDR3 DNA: TGTGCCAGCAGACAGGGGGCCTCTGGAAACACCATATATTTT.

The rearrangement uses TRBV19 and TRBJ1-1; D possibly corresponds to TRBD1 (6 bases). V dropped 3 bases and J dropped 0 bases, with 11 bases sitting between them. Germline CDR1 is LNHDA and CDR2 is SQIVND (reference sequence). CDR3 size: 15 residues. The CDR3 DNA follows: TGTGCCAGTAGTATCCCAGGGGCCCTGAACACTGAAGCTTTCTTT. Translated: CASSIPGALNTEAFF. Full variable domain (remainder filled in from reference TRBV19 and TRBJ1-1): DGGITQSPKYLFRKEGQNVTLSCEQNLNHDAMYWYRQDPGQGLRLIYYSQIVNDFQKGDIAEGYSVSREKKESFPLTVTSAQKNPTAFYLCASSIPGALNTEAFFGQGTRLTVV.

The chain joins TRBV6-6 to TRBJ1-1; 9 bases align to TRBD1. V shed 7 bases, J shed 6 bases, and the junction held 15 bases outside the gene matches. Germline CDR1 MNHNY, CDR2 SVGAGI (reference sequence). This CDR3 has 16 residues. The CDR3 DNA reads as TGTGCCAGCACCCCGGGCGGGACAGGGTATTACTCTGAAGCTTTCTTT. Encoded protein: CASTPGGTGYYSEAFF.

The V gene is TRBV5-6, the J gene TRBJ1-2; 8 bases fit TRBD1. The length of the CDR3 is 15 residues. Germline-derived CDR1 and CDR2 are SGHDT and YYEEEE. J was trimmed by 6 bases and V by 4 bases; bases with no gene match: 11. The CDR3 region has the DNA TGTGCCAGCAGCCCCCGGACAGGGTTCGGCGATGGCTACACCTTC. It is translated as CASSPRTGFGDGYTF.

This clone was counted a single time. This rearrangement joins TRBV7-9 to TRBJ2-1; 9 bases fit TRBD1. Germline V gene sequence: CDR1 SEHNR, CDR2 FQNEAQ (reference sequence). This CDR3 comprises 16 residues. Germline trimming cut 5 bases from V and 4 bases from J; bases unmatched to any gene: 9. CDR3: CASSPADRGQYNEQFF. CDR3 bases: TGTGCCAGCAGCCCGGCGGACAGGGGACAATACAATGAGCAGTTCTTC.

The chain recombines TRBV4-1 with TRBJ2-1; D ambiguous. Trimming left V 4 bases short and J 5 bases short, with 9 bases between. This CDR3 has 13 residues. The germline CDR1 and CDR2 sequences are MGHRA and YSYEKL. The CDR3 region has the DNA TGCGCCAGCAGCCCGCTAGGTGACAATGAGCAGTTCTTC. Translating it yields CASSPLGDNEQFF.

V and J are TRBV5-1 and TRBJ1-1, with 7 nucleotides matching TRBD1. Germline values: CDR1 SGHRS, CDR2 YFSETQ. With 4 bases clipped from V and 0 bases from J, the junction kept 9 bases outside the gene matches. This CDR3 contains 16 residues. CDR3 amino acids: CASSPRDSSMNTEAFF. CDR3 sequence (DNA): TGCGCCAGCAGCCCGCGGGACAGTTCTATGAACACTGAAGCTTTCTTT.

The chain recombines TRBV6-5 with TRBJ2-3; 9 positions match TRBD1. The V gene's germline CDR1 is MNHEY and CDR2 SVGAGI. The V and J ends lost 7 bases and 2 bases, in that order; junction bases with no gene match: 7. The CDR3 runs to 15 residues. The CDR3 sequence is CASTQGARITDTQYF. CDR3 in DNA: TGTGCCAGCACACAGGGGGCGCGGATCACAGATACGCAGTATTTT.

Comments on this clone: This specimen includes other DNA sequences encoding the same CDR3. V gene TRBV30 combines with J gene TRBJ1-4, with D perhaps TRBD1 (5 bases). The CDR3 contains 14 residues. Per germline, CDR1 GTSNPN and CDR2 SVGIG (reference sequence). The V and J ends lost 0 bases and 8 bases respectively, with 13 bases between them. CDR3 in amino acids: CAWSVQGIGEKLFF. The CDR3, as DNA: TGTGCCTGGAGTGTCCAGGGAATTGGGGAAAAACTGTTTTTT. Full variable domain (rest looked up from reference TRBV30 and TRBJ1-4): SQTIHQWPATLVQPVGSPLSLECTVEGTSNPNLYWYRQAAGRGLQLLFYSVGIGQISSEVPQNLSASRPQDRQFILSSKKLLLSDSGFYLCAWSVQGIGEKLFFGSGTQLSVL.

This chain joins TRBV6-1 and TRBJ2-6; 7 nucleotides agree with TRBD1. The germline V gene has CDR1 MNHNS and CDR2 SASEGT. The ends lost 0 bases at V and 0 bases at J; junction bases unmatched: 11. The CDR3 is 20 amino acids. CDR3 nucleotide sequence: TGTGCCAGCAGTGAAGCGCAAGAGGGGGCCTTTGGCTCTGGGGCCAACGTCCTGACTTTC. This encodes CASSEAQEGAFGSGANVLTF.

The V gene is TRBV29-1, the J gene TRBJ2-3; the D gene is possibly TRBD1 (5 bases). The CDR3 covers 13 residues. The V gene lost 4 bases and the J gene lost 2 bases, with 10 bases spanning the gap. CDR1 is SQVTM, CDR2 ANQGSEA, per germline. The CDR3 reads CSVALGLTDTQYF. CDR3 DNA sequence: TGCAGCGTTGCGTTGGGGCTCACAGATACGCAGTATTTT.

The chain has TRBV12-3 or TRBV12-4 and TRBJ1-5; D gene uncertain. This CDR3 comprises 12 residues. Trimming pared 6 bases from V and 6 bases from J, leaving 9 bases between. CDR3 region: CASRLGVQPQHF. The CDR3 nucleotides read TGTGCCAGCAGGTTGGGAGTTCAGCCCCAGCATTTT.

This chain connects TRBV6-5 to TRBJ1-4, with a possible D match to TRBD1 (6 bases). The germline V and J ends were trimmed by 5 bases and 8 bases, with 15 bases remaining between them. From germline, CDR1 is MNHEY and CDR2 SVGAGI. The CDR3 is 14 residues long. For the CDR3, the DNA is TGTGCCAGCAGTCCTACTTGGGACACCGAAAAACTGTTTTTT. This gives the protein CASSPTWDTEKLFF.

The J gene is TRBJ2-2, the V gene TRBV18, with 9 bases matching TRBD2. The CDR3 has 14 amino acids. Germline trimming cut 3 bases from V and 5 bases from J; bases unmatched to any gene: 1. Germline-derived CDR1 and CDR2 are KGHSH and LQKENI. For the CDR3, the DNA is TGTGCCAGCTCACCTAGCGGGAGAACCGGGGAGCTGTTTTTT. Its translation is CASSPSGRTGELFF. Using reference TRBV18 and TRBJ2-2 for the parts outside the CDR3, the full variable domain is NAGVMQNPRHLVRRRGQEARLRCSPMKGHSHVYWYRQLPEEGLKFMVYLQKENIIDESGMPKERFSAEFPKEGPSILRIQQVVRGDSAAYFCASSPSGRTGELFFGEGSRLTVL.

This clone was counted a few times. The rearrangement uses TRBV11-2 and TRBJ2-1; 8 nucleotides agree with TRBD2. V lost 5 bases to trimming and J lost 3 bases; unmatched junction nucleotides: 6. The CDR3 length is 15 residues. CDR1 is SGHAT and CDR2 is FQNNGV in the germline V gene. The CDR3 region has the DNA TGTGCCAGCAGCCTAAGCGGGAGAGGCTACAATGAGCAGTTCTTC. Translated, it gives CASSLSGRGYNEQFF.

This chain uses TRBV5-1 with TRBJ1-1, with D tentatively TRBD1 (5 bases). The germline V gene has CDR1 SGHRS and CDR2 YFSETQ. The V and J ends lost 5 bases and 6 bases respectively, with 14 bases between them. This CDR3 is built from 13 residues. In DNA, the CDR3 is TGCGCCAGCAGACCCCAGGGTACCCCTGAAGCTTTCTTT. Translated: CASRPQGTPEAFF.

CDR3: CAIRDSDRGPEAFF. CDR3 sequence (DNA): TGTGCCATCAGGGATTCGGACAGGGGCCCTGAAGCTTTCTTT. The genes are TRBV10-3 and TRBJ1-1; 9 nucleotides line up with TRBD1. The germline V gene encodes CDR1 ENHRY and CDR2 SYGVKD. The CDR3 has 14 residues. V shed 6 bases and J 6 bases; nucleotides not matched to a gene: 8.

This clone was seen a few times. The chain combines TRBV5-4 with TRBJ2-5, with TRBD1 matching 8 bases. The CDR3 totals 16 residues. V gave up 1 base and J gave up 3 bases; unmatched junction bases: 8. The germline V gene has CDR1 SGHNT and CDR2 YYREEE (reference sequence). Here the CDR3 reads CASSLFRTGSKETQYF. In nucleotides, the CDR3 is TGTGCCAGCAGCTTGTTTCGGACAGGGTCTAAAGAGACCCAGTACTTC.

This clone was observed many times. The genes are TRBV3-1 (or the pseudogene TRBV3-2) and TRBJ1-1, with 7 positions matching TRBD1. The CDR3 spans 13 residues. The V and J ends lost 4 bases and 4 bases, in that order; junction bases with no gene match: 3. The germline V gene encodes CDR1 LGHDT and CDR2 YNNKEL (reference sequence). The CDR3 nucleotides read TGTGCCAGCAGCCGGAGACAGGGCACTGAAGCTTTCTTT. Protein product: CASSRRQGTEAFF.